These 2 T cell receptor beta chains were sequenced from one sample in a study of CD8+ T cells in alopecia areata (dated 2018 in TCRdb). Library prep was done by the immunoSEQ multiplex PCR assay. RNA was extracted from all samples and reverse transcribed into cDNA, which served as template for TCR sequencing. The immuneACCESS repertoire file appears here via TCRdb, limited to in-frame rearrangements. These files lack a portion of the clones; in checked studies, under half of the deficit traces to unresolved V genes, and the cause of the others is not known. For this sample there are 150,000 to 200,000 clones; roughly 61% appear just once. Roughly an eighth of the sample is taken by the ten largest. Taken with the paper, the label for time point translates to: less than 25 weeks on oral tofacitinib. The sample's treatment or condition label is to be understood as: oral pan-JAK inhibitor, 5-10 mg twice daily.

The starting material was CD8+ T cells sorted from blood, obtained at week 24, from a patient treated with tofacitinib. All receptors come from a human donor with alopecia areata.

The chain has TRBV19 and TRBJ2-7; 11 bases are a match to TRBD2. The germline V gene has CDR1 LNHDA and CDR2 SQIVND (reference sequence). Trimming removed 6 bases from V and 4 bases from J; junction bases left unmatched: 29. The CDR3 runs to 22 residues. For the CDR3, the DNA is TGTGCCAGTAGCGACATAAATGGTAGTGAAGGCCGGGGACTAGCGGATTCATACGAGCAGTACTTC. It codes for CASSDINGSEGRGLADSYEQYF.

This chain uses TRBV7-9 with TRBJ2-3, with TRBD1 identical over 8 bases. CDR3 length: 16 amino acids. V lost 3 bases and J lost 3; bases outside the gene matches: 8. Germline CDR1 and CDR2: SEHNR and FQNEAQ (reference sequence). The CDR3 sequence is CASSLDRVSGTDTQYF. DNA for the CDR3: TGTGCCAGCAGCTTGGACAGGGTTTCTGGTACAGATACGCAGTATTTT.